The 26 T cell receptor beta chains presented below share a single source sample, sequenced in a study of T-cell memory formation after mild COVID-19 (dated by TCRdb to the early 2020s). Library preparation was by 5' RACE. The instrument was an Illumina NovaSeq 6000. Using fastp at Q25 and MiXCR, TCRdb reprocessed the public reads and kept productive beta chains. Rows are unified per CDR3 protein, each entry keeping the most common DNA and genes. The sample records roughly 100,000 distinct CDR3 sequences, over 15% of which are singletons. The ten largest clones capture 28% of the sample. The sample taken for sequencing was PBMCs or a T cell subset sorted from them (not recorded which). Receptors originate from an adult woman who had mild COVID-19 (a few samples of this study predate the infection). The sample titles of this study are shuffled in the database, so cell type and time point are left out; the donor was told from shared clones.

In this sample, this clonotype turned up a few times. This chain connects TRBV5-5 to TRBJ2-3; a possible D gene is TRBD1 (6 bases). Germline assignment: CDR1 SGHKS and CDR2 YYEKEE (reference sequence). V gave up 4 bases and J gave up 1 base, with 16 bases separating them. The CDR3 length is 16 residues. The CDR3 is CASSPGQGHGTDTQYF. The CDR3 DNA follows: TGTGCCAGCAGCCCCGGCCAGGGACACGGCACAGATACGCAGTATTTT.

In this sample, this clonotype turned up a few times. The chain carries TRBV24-1 and TRBJ1-5, with D possibly being TRBD1 (5 bases). V lost 3 bases and J lost 7, with 12 bases in between. This CDR3 has 14 amino acids. CDR1 is KGHDR, CDR2 SFDVKD, per germline. The CDR3 is CATSDPGQGQPQHF. The CDR3 DNA reads TGTGCCACCAGTGATCCAGGGCAGGGCCAGCCCCAGCATTTT.

Concerning this clonotype: A read error is possible here, since a much larger clone lies one base away. DNA for the CDR3: TGCGCCAGCAGCCAGGACAGAGTGTCCTCCTACGAGCAGTACTTC. This sequence encodes CASSQDRVSSYEQYF. The gene calls are TRBV5-1 and TRBJ2-7, with TRBD1 as a possible D gene (6 bases). Germline values: CDR1 SGHRS, CDR2 YFSETQ. V was trimmed by 4 bases and J by 0 bases, leaving 14 bases between them. The CDR3 has 15 amino acids.

J is TRBJ2-3 and V is TRBV6-6, with 13 bases fitting TRBD2. CDR1 and CDR2 from the germline V gene are MNHNY and SVGAGI (reference sequence). The CDR3 covers 19 residues. Trimming cost V 2 bases and J 3 bases; bases outside gene matches: 11. CDR3 region: CASSYRSTSGGRETDTQYF. The CDR3 nucleotides are TGTGCCAGCAGTTACCGTTCGACTAGCGGGGGGCGCGAGACAGATACGCAGTATTTT.

This clonotype was seen more than once but under ten times. V gene TRBV9 combines with J gene TRBJ2-1, with 10 positions matching TRBD2. This CDR3 region has 12 residues. Germline CDR1 reads SGDLS; CDR2 reads YYNGEE. V lost 3 bases to trimming and J lost 14 bases; unmatched junction nucleotides: 5. Here the CDR3 reads CASSEAGGQEFF. DNA for the CDR3: TGTGCCAGCAGCGAAGCGGGGGGGCAGGAGTTCTTC.

This clonotype has just a few counts. This sequence joins TRBV7-9 and TRBJ2-3; D is undetermined. V lost 5 bases and J lost 9, with 15 bases in between. The CDR3 loop spans 13 amino acids. CDR1 is SEHNR and CDR2 is FQNEAQ in the germline V gene (reference sequence). The CDR3 protein is CASSPPHLSTQYF. The CDR3 nucleotides are TGTGCCAGCAGCCCGCCGCACTTGAGCACGCAGTATTTT.

The CDR3 DNA reads TGTGCCAGCAGTTTTGCCCTAGCCGATGAGCAGTTCTTC. Residues: CASSFALADEQFF. The chain carries TRBV27 and TRBJ2-1, with D possibly matching TRBD2 (5 bases). Germline V gives CDR1 MNHEY, CDR2 SMNVEV (reference sequence). The CDR3 spans 13 residues. Trimming took 3 bases from V and 8 from J, leaving 11 bases between them.

The chain combines TRBV27 with TRBJ2-3; TRBD2 matches at 7 bases. CDR1 is MNHEY, CDR2 SMNVEV, per germline (reference sequence). This CDR3 is built from 15 residues. V shed 5 bases, J shed 0 bases, and the junction held 5 bases outside the gene matches. The CDR3 sequence is CASSPGTTSTDTQYF. The CDR3 DNA follows: TGTGCCAGCAGTCCCGGGACTACCAGCACAGATACGCAGTATTTT.

This clonotype has just a few counts. The rearrangement links TRBV4-1 to TRBJ2-3; TRBD2 matches at 7 bases. Losses at the gene ends were 1 base for V and 6 bases for J; bases not matched to a gene: 10. There are 16 residues in the CDR3. Germline CDR1 MGHRA, CDR2 YSYEKL. CDR3 region: CASSQGRLAGGDTQYF. In nucleotides, the CDR3 is TGCGCCAGCAGCCAAGGGCGACTAGCCGGGGGGGATACGCAGTATTTT.

This clonotype occurred a few times. The rearrangement joins TRBV5-5 to TRBJ2-7; 15 bases are a match to TRBD2. The CDR3 consists of 15 residues. The V gene's germline CDR1 is SGHKS and CDR2 YYEKEE (reference sequence). Losses at the gene ends were 0 bases for V and 7 bases for J; bases not matched to a gene: 2. For the CDR3, the DNA is TGTGCCAGCAGCTTGGAGGGACTAGCGGGAGGAGAGCAGTACTTC. Translation: CASSLEGLAGGEQYF. The whole variable domain, filled in from reference TRBV5-5 and TRBJ2-7, reads DAGVTQSPTHLIKTRGQQVTLRCSPISGHKSVSWYQQVLGQGPQFIFQYYEKEERGRGNFPDRFSARQFPNYSSELNVNALLLGDSALYLCASSLEGLAGGEQYFGPGTRLTVT.

This clonotype appeared a few times. This chain joins TRBV7-9 and TRBJ1-2; D ambiguous. CDR3 length: 14 amino acids. Trimming left V 1 base short and J 4 bases short, with 10 bases between. The germline CDR1 and CDR2 sequences are SEHNR and FQNEAQ (reference sequence). The CDR3 is CASSLVPTTYGYTF. In nucleotides, the CDR3 is TGTGCCAGCAGCTTAGTTCCCACCACCTATGGCTACACCTTC.

This clonotype was seen a few times. The rearrangement joins TRBV19 to TRBJ1-2; TRBD1 might be the D (5 bases). V lost 10 bases and J lost 0, with 12 bases in between. This CDR3 region has 13 residues. The germline V gene encodes CDR1 LNHDA and CDR2 SQIVND (reference sequence). CDR3 amino acids: CATRQRANYGYTF. DNA of the CDR3: TGTGCCACCCGACAGAGAGCTAACTATGGCTACACCTTC.

This clonotype occurred many times. This chain links TRBV4-3 with TRBJ1-5; D gene ambiguous. CDR3 length: 15 residues. V was trimmed by 0 bases and J by 0 bases, leaving 6 bases between them. Germline values: CDR1 LGHNA, CDR2 YSLEER. The CDR3 protein is CASSQDQDSNQPQHF. The CDR3 DNA reads TGCGCCAGCAGCCAAGATCAGGATAGCAATCAGCCCCAGCATTTT.

This clonotype was seen only a few times. The V and J genes are TRBV20-1 and TRBJ2-5; 7 positions match TRBD2. Germline CDR1 and CDR2: DFQATT and SNEGSKA (reference sequence). The J segment lost 2 bases and the V segment lost 1 base, leaving 13 bases of the junction unmatched. This CDR3 has 17 residues. The CDR3 nucleotides read TGCAGTGCTAGAGCTTACCATAGCGGGCCTAGACAAGAGACCCAGTACTTC. Protein sequence: CSARAYHSGPRQETQYF.

V is TRBV15 and J is TRBJ1-4, with unresolved D. The ends were cut back, 0 bases at V and 8 bases at J, with 13 bases in the middle. This CDR3 is 15 amino acids long. Germline CDR1 and CDR2: LNHNV and YYDKDF (reference sequence). This CDR3 reads CATSREKDQREKLFF. Here the CDR3 DNA reads TGTGCCACCAGCAGAGAGAAGGACCAGAGAGAAAAACTGTTTTTT.

In this sample, this clonotype turned up a few times. This chain uses TRBV12-3 or TRBV12-4 with TRBJ1-2; D not resolved. CDR3 length equals 13 residues. V lost 5 bases and J 8 bases, leaving 15 bases between the germline ends. The CDR3 nucleotides are TGTGCCAGCAGTCCCGGATTAATAGGGGGCTACACCTTC. It translates to CASSPGLIGGYTF.

This clonotype was counted between two and nine times. The V and J genes are TRBV6-6 and TRBJ2-2; D is unresolved. With 5 bases removed from V and 2 bases from J, the gap between germline ends came to 12 bases. The CDR3 loop spans 15 amino acids. Germline CDR1 and CDR2: MNHNY and SVGAGI (reference sequence). The CDR3 sequence: CASSSLTLNTGELFF. Written as DNA, the CDR3 is TGTGCCAGCAGTAGCCTAACTCTAAACACCGGGGAGCTGTTTTTT.

The chain recombines TRBV29-1 with TRBJ2-7; D is possibly TRBD2 (7 bases). The CDR3 contains 15 residues. Germline CDR1 is SQVTM and CDR2 is ANQGSEA. Between the trimmed V and J ends, which lost 6 bases and 3 bases, there was a span of 21 bases. CDR3 sequence: CSVKGGATGDYEQYF. CDR3 in DNA: TGCAGCGTCAAGGGGGGGGCGACCGGGGACTACGAGCAGTACTTC.

This clonotype occurred a few times. This CDR3 is missing its conserved last phenylalanine or tryptophan, likely due to a read error. The chain uses TRBV7-6 and TRBJ2-1; D ambiguous. CDR1 is SGHVS, CDR2 FNYEAQ, per germline. The CDR3 spans 12 residues. Trimming removed 2 bases from V and 5 bases from J, with 4 bases in between. The CDR3 sequence: CASSLTDNEQFI. Written as DNA, the CDR3 is TGTGCCAGCAGCTTAACGGACAATGAGCAGTTCATC.

This clonotype was seen a few times. The chain is built from TRBV20-1 and TRBJ1-1; D uncertain. The germline V gene encodes CDR1 DFQATT and CDR2 SNEGSKA (reference sequence). Trimming removed 0 bases from V and 1 base from J, with 9 bases in between. CDR3 length: 14 amino acids. The CDR3 sequence is CSARDYLQNTEAFF. The DNA for the CDR3 is TGCAGTGCTAGAGATTATTTACAGAACACTGAAGCTTTCTTT.

This clonotype was counted between two and nine times. The V gene is TRBV12-3 or TRBV12-4, the J gene TRBJ2-3; 14 bases map to TRBD2. The CDR3 sequence is 19 residues long. After removal of 3 bases from V and 0 bases from J, the junction contained 8 bases not matched to a gene. CDR3 residues: CASSFSGLAGEPSTDTQYF. CDR3 sequence (DNA): TGTGCCAGCAGTTTCTCGGGACTAGCGGGGGAACCGAGCACAGATACGCAGTATTTT.

The table lists this clonotype with a few counts. The chain recombines TRBV9 with TRBJ2-7; 7 bases match TRBD1. Looked up from germline, CDR1 is SGDLS and CDR2 is YYNGEE. Trimming at V came to 4 bases and at J to 2 bases, leaving 6 bases not matched to a gene. The CDR3 runs 14 residues. This chain's CDR3 is CASSLGTVPYEQYF. Written as DNA, the CDR3 is TGTGCCAGCAGCTTGGGGACAGTTCCCTACGAGCAGTACTTC.

There are a few counts of this clonotype. CDR3 in amino acids: CASSVETGLGVYEQYF. DNA for the CDR3: TGTGCCAGCAGCGTAGAGACGGGGCTCGGTGTCTACGAGCAGTACTTC. The V and J genes are TRBV9 and TRBJ2-7; TRBD1 or TRBD2 may be the D gene (5 bases each). This CDR3 comprises 16 residues. CDR1 SGDLS and CDR2 YYNGEE come from the germline V gene. V lost 0 bases and J lost 3, with 16 bases in between.

The gene calls are TRBV6-2 or TRBV6-3 and TRBJ2-1; TRBD1 agrees at 8 bases. Germline assignment: CDR1 MNHEY and CDR2 SVGEGT. The CDR3 is made up of 16 amino acids. The V segment lost 4 bases and the J segment 2 bases; nucleotides outside the gene matches: 7. Here the CDR3 DNA reads TGTGCCAGCAGTTCAGGACAGGGACCACCCTACAATGAGCAGTTCTTC. This gives the protein CASSSGQGPPYNEQFF.

The sample holds many counts of this clonotype. The chain links TRBV7-6 to TRBJ2-1; 9 positions agree with TRBD2. CDR3 length equals 17 residues. From germline, CDR1 is SGHVS and CDR2 FNYEAQ. V lost 1 base to trimming and J lost 2 bases; unmatched junction nucleotides: 6. The CDR3 spells CASSLVSSGATYNEQFF. The CDR3 nucleotides read TGTGCCAGCAGCTTAGTTTCTAGCGGGGCGACCTACAATGAGCAGTTCTTC.

The chain combines TRBV7-9 with TRBJ1-2; D is unclear. Germline V gene sequence: CDR1 SEHNR, CDR2 FQNEAQ (reference sequence). The CDR3 runs to 12 residues. The germline V and J ends were trimmed by 5 bases and 8 bases, with 12 bases remaining between them. As DNA, the CDR3 is TGTGCCAGCAGCGTCGGAGGGCCCGGCTACACCTTC. Its translation: CASSVGGPGYTF.